The 14 T cell receptor beta chains below come from one sample, sequenced in a study of monozygotic twins with cystic fibrosis. Assay: immunoSEQ multiplex PCR; the TCRdb copy retains only in-frame clones and omits some. This table has fewer than 25,000 clones, about 86% appearing once. Sequences were obtained from blood. Source of these receptors: a woman in her thirties with cystic fibrosis.

This chain links TRBV20-1 with TRBJ1-2; the D gene is possibly TRBD1 (6 bases). Germline V gives CDR1 DFQATT, CDR2 SNEGSKA (reference sequence). The CDR3 is 11 residues long. The V end lost 7 bases, the J end lost 6 bases, and 12 bases lay between the germline ends. Here the CDR3 DNA reads TGCAGTGTCAAAAGGGGGGATGGCTACACCTTC. It specifies CSVKRGDGYTF.

This chain links TRBV6-1 with TRBJ1-3; no clear D gene. V gave up 7 bases and J gave up 0 bases, with 13 bases separating them. The CDR3 is made up of 15 amino acids. Germline V gene lookup returns CDR1 MNHNS and CDR2 SASEGT. The CDR3 nucleotides read TGTGCCAGCACTGGTTGGGAATACTCTGGAAACACCATATATTTT. As protein: CASTGWEYSGNTIYF.

The chain is built from TRBV6-5 and TRBJ2-7, with D hard to call. CDR1 is MNHEY and CDR2 is SVGAGI in the germline V gene. The CDR3 sequence is 13 residues long. V was trimmed by 2 bases and J by 6 bases, leaving 11 bases between them. CDR3 protein: CASSYGRVGEQYF. CDR3 bases: TGTGCCAGCAGTTACGGTAGGGTGGGCGAGCAGTACTTC.

This clone occurred once. The chain carries TRBV4-1 and TRBJ1-2; 7 bases line up with TRBD1. The V and J ends lost 0 bases and 4 bases, in that order; junction bases with no gene match: 5. The CDR3 extends over 15 amino acids. Germline V gene lookup returns CDR1 MGHRA and CDR2 YSYEKL. The CDR3, as DNA: TGCGCCAGCAGCCAAGAATTCGGGACAGTCTATGGCTACACCTTC. As protein: CASSQEFGTVYGYTF.

The chain recombines TRBV4-2 with TRBJ2-3, with 10 bases identical to TRBD2. The CDR3 spans 16 residues. The germline CDR1 and CDR2 sequences are LGHNA and YNFKEQ. V lost 0 bases, J lost 4 bases, and 4 bases stayed unmatched. CDR3: CASSQDQRGGPDTQYF. The CDR3 DNA reads as TGTGCCAGCAGCCAAGATCAGCGGGGGGGCCCAGATACGCAGTATTTT.

The V gene is TRBV13, the J gene TRBJ1-6, with D hard to call. Per germline, CDR1 PRHDT and CDR2 FYEKMQ (reference sequence). This CDR3 has 13 residues. V shed 0 bases and J shed 13 bases, with 10 bases lying between them. CDR3 sequence: CASSLGRSGPLHF. CDR3 nucleotide sequence: TGTGCCAGCAGCTTAGGCAGGTCTGGTCCCCTCCACTTT.

J is TRBJ2-3 and V is TRBV9; 11 positions match TRBD2. Looked up from germline, CDR1 is SGDLS and CDR2 is YYNGEE. With 4 bases clipped from V and 2 bases from J, the junction kept 6 bases outside the gene matches. The CDR3 has 16 residues. CDR3 amino acids: CASSITSGGDTDTQYF. The CDR3 coding sequence is TGTGCCAGCAGCATCACTAGCGGGGGCGACACAGATACGCAGTATTTT.

This sequence joins TRBV7-2 and TRBJ1-6; D unclear. The V gene's germline CDR1 is SGHTA and CDR2 FQGNSA. This CDR3 contains 13 residues. Trimming removed 5 bases from V and 9 bases from J, with 11 bases in between. This CDR3 is CASSRWEGSPLHF. CDR3 nucleotide sequence: TGTGCCAGCAGCCGGTGGGAGGGTTCACCCCTCCACTTT.

The chain couples TRBV5-6 to TRBJ1-2; 10 positions agree with TRBD1. V was pared by 3 bases and J by 3 bases, with 5 bases of the junction left unmatched. Germline lookup yields CDR1 SGHDT and CDR2 YYEEEE. This CDR3 has 15 residues. The CDR3 loop is CASSSGQGSHYGYTF. The CDR3 bases are TGTGCCAGCAGCTCGGGACAGGGGAGTCACTATGGCTACACCTTC.

The chain combines TRBV19 with TRBJ1-1; D not certain. The CDR3 runs 13 residues. Germline assignment: CDR1 LNHDA and CDR2 SQIVND (reference sequence). The ends were cut back, 3 bases at V and 1 base at J, with 6 bases in the middle. CDR3 region: CASSIRPNTEAFF. CDR3 nucleotides: TGTGCCAGTAGTATTCGGCCGAACACTGAAGCTTTCTTT.

This sequence joins TRBV7-2 and TRBJ2-2; 8 bases map to TRBD2. The germline V gene has CDR1 SGHTA and CDR2 FQGNSA. Trimming took 5 bases from V and 4 from J; bases not matched to a gene: 9. The CDR3 spans 16 residues. The CDR3 coding sequence is TGTGCCAGCAGCCCAACGCCAGGACTAGCCACCGGGGAGCTGTTTTTT. The encoded protein is CASSPTPGLATGELFF. The entire variable domain, with the rest obtained from reference TRBV7-2 and TRBJ2-2, is as follows: GAGVSQSPSNKVTEKGKDVELRCDPISGHTALYWYRQSLGQGLEFLIYFQGNSAPDKSGLPSDRFSAERTGGSVSTLTIQRTQQEDSAVYLCASSPTPGLATGELFFGEGSRLTVL.

This clone was counted only a few times. The rearrangement uses TRBV19 and TRBJ1-2, with 9 bases fitting TRBD1. The germline gives CDR1 LNHDA, CDR2 SQIVND (reference sequence). This CDR3 has 13 amino acids. V shed 5 bases and J 14 bases; nucleotides not matched to a gene: 12. The CDR3 region has the DNA TGTGCCAGTAGTCCGAGGGACAGGGCTACCCAAACCTTC. Translation gives CASSPRDRATQTF. The full variable domain, with the rest looked up from reference TRBV19 and TRBJ1-2, is DGGITQSPKYLFRKEGQNVTLSCEQNLNHDAMYWYRQDPGQGLRLIYYSQIVNDFQKGDIAEGYSVSREKKESFPLTVTSAQKNPTAFYLCASSPRDRATQTFGSGTRLTVV.

The J gene is TRBJ2-7, the V gene TRBV5-8; the match to TRBD2 covers 9 bases. J was trimmed by 6 bases and V by 4 bases; bases with no gene match: 11. Germline V gene lookup returns CDR1 SGHTS and CDR2 YDEGEE. This CDR3 comprises 15 residues. The CDR3 coding sequence is TGTGCCAGCAGCGCCGGGACTAGCCTCTTAGTCGAGCAGTACTTC. It codes for CASSAGTSLLVEQYF.

The V call is TRBV9, the J call TRBJ2-3, with 8 bases fitting TRBD2. CDR1 and CDR2 (germline): SGDLS, YYNGEE. V lost 1 base, J lost 4 bases, and 5 bases stayed unmatched. The CDR3 is 15 amino acids. The DNA for the CDR3 is TGTGCCAGCAGCGTAACCCCGGGACTAGCAGATACGCAGTATTTT. Translated, it gives CASSVTPGLADTQYF.